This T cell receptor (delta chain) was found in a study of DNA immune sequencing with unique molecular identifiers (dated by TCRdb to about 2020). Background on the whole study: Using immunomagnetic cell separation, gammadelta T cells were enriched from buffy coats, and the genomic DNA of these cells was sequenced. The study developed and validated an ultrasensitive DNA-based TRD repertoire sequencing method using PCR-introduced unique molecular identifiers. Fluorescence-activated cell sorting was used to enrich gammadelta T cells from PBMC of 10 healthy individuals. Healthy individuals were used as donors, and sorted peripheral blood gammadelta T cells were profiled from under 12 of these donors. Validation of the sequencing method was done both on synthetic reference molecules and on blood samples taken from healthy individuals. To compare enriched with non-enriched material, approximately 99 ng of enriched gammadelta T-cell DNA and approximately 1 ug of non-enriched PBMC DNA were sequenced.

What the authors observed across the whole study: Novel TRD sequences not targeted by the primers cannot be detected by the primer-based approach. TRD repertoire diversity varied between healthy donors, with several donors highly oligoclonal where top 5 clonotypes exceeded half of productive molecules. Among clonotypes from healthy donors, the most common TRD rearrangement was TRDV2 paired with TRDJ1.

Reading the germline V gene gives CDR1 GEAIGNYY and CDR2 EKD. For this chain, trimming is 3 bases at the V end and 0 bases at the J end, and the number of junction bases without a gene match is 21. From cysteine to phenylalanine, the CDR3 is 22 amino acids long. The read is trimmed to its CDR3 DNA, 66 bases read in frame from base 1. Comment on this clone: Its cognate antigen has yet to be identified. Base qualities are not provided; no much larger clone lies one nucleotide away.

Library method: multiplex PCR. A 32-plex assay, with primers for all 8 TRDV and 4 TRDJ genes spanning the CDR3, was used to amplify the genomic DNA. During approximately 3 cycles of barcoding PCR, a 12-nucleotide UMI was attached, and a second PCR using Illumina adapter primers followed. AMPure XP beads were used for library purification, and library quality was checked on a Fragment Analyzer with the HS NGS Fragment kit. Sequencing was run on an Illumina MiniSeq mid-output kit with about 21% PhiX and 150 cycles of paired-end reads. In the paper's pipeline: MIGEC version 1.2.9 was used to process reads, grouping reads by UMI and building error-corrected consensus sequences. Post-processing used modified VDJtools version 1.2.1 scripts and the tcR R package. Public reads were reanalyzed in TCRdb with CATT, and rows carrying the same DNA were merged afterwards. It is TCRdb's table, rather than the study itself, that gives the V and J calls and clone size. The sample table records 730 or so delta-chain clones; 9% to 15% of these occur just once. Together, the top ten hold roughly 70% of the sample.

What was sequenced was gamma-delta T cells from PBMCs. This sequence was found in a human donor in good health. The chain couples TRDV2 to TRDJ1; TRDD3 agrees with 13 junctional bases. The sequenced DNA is TGTGCCTGTGACTCCCTACCCCCGACTGGGGGATACGAGCAACGGGACACCGATAAACTCATCTTT. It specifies CACDSLPPTGGYEQRDTDKLIF.